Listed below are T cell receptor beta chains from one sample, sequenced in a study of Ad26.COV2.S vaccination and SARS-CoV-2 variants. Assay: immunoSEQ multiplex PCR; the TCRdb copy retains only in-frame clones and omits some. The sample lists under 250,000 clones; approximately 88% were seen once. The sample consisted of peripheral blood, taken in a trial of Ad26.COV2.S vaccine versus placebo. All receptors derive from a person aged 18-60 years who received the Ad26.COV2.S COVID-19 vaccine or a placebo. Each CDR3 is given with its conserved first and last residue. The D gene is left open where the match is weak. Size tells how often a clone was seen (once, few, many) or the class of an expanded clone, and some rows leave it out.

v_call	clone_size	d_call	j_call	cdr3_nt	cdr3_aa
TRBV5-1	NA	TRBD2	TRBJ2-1	TGCGCCAGCAGCTTGAAGCTAGCGGGGGGGACGGTTCTTTCGTACAATGAGCAGTTCTTC	CASSLKLAGGTVLSYNEQFF
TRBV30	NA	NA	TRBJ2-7	TGTGCCTGCAATAGCCGGGACACTTCCTCCTACGAGCAGTACTTC	CACNSRDTSSYEQYF
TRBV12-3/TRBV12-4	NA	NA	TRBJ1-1	TGTGCCAGCAGTTTCATACAGGGTGAAGCTTTCTTT	CASSFIQGEAFF
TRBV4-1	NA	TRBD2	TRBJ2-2	TGCGCCAGCAGCCAAGGGGCGCGGGGGGGCCGTTACACCGGGGAGCTGTTTTTT	CASSQGARGGRYTGELFF
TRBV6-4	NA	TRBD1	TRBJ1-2	TGTGCCAGCAGTGACTATTTCGGGACAGGACACTATGGCTACACCTTC	CASSDYFGTGHYGYTF
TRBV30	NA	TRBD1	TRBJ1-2	TGTGCCTGGAGTGTACTGAGACAGGGGGCTCATGGCTACACCTTC	CAWSVLRQGAHGYTF
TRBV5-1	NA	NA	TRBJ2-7	TGCGCCAGCAGCTTGGGGGTATCGGCTTCTCTTGAGCAGTACTTC	CASSLGVSASLEQYF
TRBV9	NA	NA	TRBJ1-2	TGTGCCAGCAGTCTTCGGGGCGAGCCAGGGACTTATGGCTACACCTTC	CASSLRGEPGTYGYTF
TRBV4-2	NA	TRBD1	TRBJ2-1	TGTGCCAGCAGCCCACCGGGGAAGGGGGACAGGGGGTTCTACAATGAGCAGTTCTTC	CASSPPGKGDRGFYNEQFF
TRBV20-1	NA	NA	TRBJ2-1	TGCAGTGCTAGTAGGACCTCCTACTCCTACAATGAGCAGTTCTTC	CSASRTSYSYNEQFF
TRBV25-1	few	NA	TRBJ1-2	TGTGCCGCGTCTCTAGGCCCTAACTATGGCTACACCTTC	CAASLGPNYGYTF
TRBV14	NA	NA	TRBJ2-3	TGTGCCAGCAGTCCGTATCGCACAGATACGCAGTATTTT	CASSPYRTDTQYF
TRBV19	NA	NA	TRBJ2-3	TGTGCCAGTAGTAGGACTGCACCTGGGGGTTACTCGACAAGCACAGATACGCAGTATTTT	CASSRTAPGGYSTSTDTQYF
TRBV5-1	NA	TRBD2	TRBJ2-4	TGCGCCAGCAGCCTCGGACTAGTGGTGGCCAAAAACATTCAGTACTTC	CASSLGLVVAKNIQYF
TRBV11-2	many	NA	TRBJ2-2	TGTGCCAGCAGCTCCAATAGGGATCGGGAGCTGTTTTTT	CASSSNRDRELFF
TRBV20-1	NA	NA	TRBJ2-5	TGCAGTGCTAGTTTAAAGGGGAGGGAGACCCAGTACTTC	CSASLKGRETQYF
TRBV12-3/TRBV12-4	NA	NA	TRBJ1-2	TGTGCCAGCAGTAAAACACAGGGCGATGGCTACACCTTC	CASSKTQGDGYTF
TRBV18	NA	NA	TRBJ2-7	TGTGCCAGCTCGCCTAGAGAGGGGGGTGAGCAGTACTTC	CASSPREGGEQYF
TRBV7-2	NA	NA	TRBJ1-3	TGTGCCAGCAGCTCGGGGGGGTCAAGCTCTGGAAACACCATATATTTT	CASSSGGSSSGNTIYF
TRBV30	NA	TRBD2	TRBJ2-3	TGTGCCCGCTCGGCGGGAGGCCAGGTGGGAGATACGCAGTATTTT	CARSAGGQVGDTQYF
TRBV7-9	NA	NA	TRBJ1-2	TGTGCCAGCAGTCAGGCAAACTATGGCTACACCTTC	CASSQANYGYTF
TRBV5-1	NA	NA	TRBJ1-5	TGCGCCAGCAGTATCGATGCAGGTCTGGATCAGCCCCAGCATTTT	CASSIDAGLDQPQHF
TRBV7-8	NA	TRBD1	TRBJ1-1	TGTGCCAGCAGCTTAGCGGACAGGGCGAACACTGAAGCTTTCTTT	CASSLADRANTEAFF
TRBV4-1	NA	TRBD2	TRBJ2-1	TGCGCCAGCAGCCAAGTTTGGACTAGCGCTTACAATGAGCAGTTCTTC	CASSQVWTSAYNEQFF
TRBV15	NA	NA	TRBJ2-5	TGTGCCACCAGCACCAGCAGGGGGGTGGAGACCCAGTACTTC	CATSTSRGVETQYF
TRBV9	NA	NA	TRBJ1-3	TGTGCCAGCAGCGTAGGTGCCCAGGGGACTGGAAACACCATATATTTT	CASSVGAQGTGNTIYF
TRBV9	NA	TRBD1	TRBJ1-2	TGTGCCAGCAGCGTAGAAGGGCAGGGGGCGTCGGGCTACACCTTC	CASSVEGQGASGYTF
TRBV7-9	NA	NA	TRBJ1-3	TGTGCCAGCAGCCCGTGGACAGCAGTCTCTGGAAACACCATATATTTT	CASSPWTAVSGNTIYF
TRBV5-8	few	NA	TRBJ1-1	TGTGCCAGCAGCCTCCGAGGGAAGGCTTTCTTT	CASSLRGKAFF
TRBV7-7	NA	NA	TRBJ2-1	TGTGCTAGCAGCTTAGGGACGGGGGACCTCGGTGAGCAGTTCTTC	CASSLGTGDLGEQFF